These 25 T cell receptor beta chains share one sample of origin, sequenced in a study of cytomegalovirus exposure and HLA in healthy donors. The primer mix had 60 Vbeta and 13 Jbeta primers. Sequenced by immunoSEQ multiplex PCR; TCRdb stores in-frame clones only, minus some. Among about 160,000 clones, 65% to 80% were seen once, and the ten largest hold about 2.1%. What was sequenced was PBMCs. The receptors derive from a female donor in good health and CMV-seronegative.

J is TRBJ2-3 and V is TRBV21-1; TRBD2 is the table's D call and was not checked against the DNA. TRBV21-1 is annotated as a pseudogene. The CDR3 sequence is 16 residues long. CDR3 sequence reads: CASIPGLADSTDTQYF. In DNA form, the CDR3 reads TGTGCCAGCATCCCGGGACTAGCGGACAGCACAGATACGCAGTATTTT.

This clone has only one observation. This sequence joins TRBV9 and TRBJ2-7, with 8 bases lining up with TRBD1. The CDR3 is 14 amino acids. CDR1 and CDR2 (germline): SGDLS, YYNGEE. The V segment lost 3 bases and the J segment 0 bases; nucleotides outside the gene matches: 2. In DNA form, the CDR3 reads TGTGCCAGCAGCGAAACAGGGGGCTCCTACGAGCAGTACTTC. Its translation is CASSETGGSYEQYF.

This sequence joins TRBV7-7 and TRBJ2-5; possible D gene TRBD2, 5 bases. The CDR3 spans 11 residues. V lost 5 bases and J 11 bases, leaving 12 bases between the germline ends. Germline CDR1 is SSHAT and CDR2 is FNYEAQ (reference sequence). CDR3 sequence (DNA): TGTGCCAGCAGCAATGGATGGGAGCAGTACTTC. This gives the protein CASSNGWEQYF.

The rearrangement uses TRBV27 and TRBJ1-1; 9 nucleotides align to TRBD1. The J segment lost 11 bases and the V segment lost 8 bases, leaving 9 bases of the junction unmatched. Per germline, CDR1 MNHEY and CDR2 SMNVEV (reference sequence). The CDR3 runs 12 residues. The CDR3 region is CASSSGQGRAFF. CDR3 bases: TGTGCCAGCTCTTCCGGACAGGGGCGGGCTTTCTTT.

The rearrangement links TRBV9 to TRBJ2-3, with TRBD2 matching 10 bases. The V segment lost 4 bases and the J segment 1 base; nucleotides outside the gene matches: 6. The CDR3 runs to 16 residues. CDR1 is SGDLS, CDR2 YYNGEE, per germline. CDR3 sequence: CASSLLAGEGTDTQYF. CDR3 sequence (DNA): TGTGCCAGCAGCCTCCTAGCGGGGGAAGGCACAGATACGCAGTATTTT.

The chain combines TRBV27 with TRBJ1-1; D unclear. Looked up from germline, CDR1 is MNHEY and CDR2 is SMNVEV (reference sequence). The length of the CDR3 is 15 residues. V was clipped by 0 bases and J by 1 base, with 9 bases between them. CDR3: CASSLSSYGNTEAFF. In DNA, the CDR3 is TGTGCCAGCAGTTTATCCAGTTATGGGAACACTGAAGCTTTCTTT.

The rearrangement joins TRBV5-4 to TRBJ2-5; 9 positions agree with TRBD2. Germline CDR1 SGHNT, CDR2 YYREEE (reference sequence). The CDR3 sequence is 17 residues long. V lost 4 bases to trimming and J lost 3 bases; unmatched junction nucleotides: 13. The CDR3 region is CASSRGRGGAKEETQYF. The CDR3 DNA reads as TGTGCCAGCAGCAGGGGGCGCGGGGGGGCGAAAGAAGAGACCCAGTACTTC.

CDR3 in amino acids: CASSVGRGEQYF. The DNA for the CDR3 is TGTGCCAGCAGCGTAGGGCGAGGTGAGCAGTACTTC. The genes are TRBV9 and TRBJ2-7; D remains ambiguous. This CDR3 has 12 residues. V was shortened by 0 bases and J by 7 bases, with 8 bases between the two germline ends. Germline loops: CDR1 SGDLS, CDR2 YYNGEE.

The chain's CDR3 is CASSLVWGGDEQFF. CDR3 DNA sequence: TGCGCCAGCAGCTTGGTGTGGGGGGGCGATGAGCAGTTCTTC. This chain connects TRBV5-1 to TRBJ2-1; a weak D match, TRBD2 (7 bases). The CDR3 extends over 14 amino acids. V lost 0 bases to trimming and J lost 8 bases, with 12 bases between them. From germline, CDR1 is SGHRS and CDR2 YFSETQ. Looking up the rest from reference TRBV5-1 and TRBJ2-1 gives the full variable domain: KAGVTQTPRYLIKTRGQQVTLSCSPISGHRSVSWYQQTPGQGLQFLFEYFSETQRNKGNFPGRFSGRQFSNSRSEMNVSTLELGDSALYLCASSLVWGGDEQFFGPGTRLTVL.

The chain uses TRBV23-1 and TRBJ2-7, with D perhaps TRBD1 (6 bases). TRBV23-1 is designated an ORF whose function remains uncertain. The CDR3 loop spans 14 amino acids. Trimming left V 4 bases short and J 2 bases short, with 12 bases between. The CDR3, as DNA: TGCGCCAGCAGTCCTTACAGGGACACCTACGAGCAGTACTTC. Its translation: CASSPYRDTYEQYF.

The chain uses TRBV29-1 and TRBJ2-1, with 9 bases fitting TRBD2. Germline loops: CDR1 SQVTM, CDR2 ANQGSEA. The length of the CDR3 is 12 residues. Unmatched junction bases numbered 4, after V lost 7 bases and J lost 6 bases. CDR3 coding DNA: TGCAGCGGGGGGACTAGCAGCAATGAGCAGTTCTTC. Protein: CSGGTSSNEQFF.

The rearrangement links TRBV18 to TRBJ1-3; D possibly corresponds to TRBD1 (6 bases). Per germline, CDR1 KGHSH and CDR2 LQKENI. This CDR3 region has 15 residues. V was pared by 3 bases and J by 0 bases, with 9 bases between. CDR3 coding DNA: TGTGCCAGCTCACCGGGGGCTAGCTCTGGAAACACCATATATTTT. This encodes CASSPGASSGNTIYF.

The chain uses TRBV2 and TRBJ2-6; D is possibly TRBD2 (5 bases). The germline V gene encodes CDR1 SNHLY and CDR2 FYNNEI. This CDR3 contains 12 residues. The CDR3 region is CSGSSGANVLTF. CDR3 DNA: TGTTCGGGGAGCTCTGGGGCCAACGTCCTGACTTTC. Filled out from reference TRBV2 and TRBJ2-6, the complete variable domain reads EPEVTQTPSHQVTQMGQEVILRCVPISNHLYFYWYRQILGQKVEFLVSFYNNEISEKSEIFDDQFSVERPDGSNFTLKIRSTKLEDSAMYFCSGSSGANVLTFGAGSRLTVL.

The chain joins TRBV20-1 to TRBJ1-2; D remains ambiguous. This CDR3 has 11 amino acids. Looked up from germline, CDR1 is DFQATT and CDR2 is SNEGSKA (reference sequence). The germline V and J ends were trimmed by 6 bases and 8 bases, with 13 bases remaining between them. CDR3 in DNA: TGCAGTGCCTCGCCGGGTGGCGGCTACACCTTC. Residues: CSASPGGGYTF.

Written as DNA, the CDR3 is TGTGCCAGCAGCCTCAGCTCCTATAATTCACCCCTCCACTTT. Protein product: CASSLSSYNSPLHF. J is TRBJ1-6 and V is TRBV7-9; D is ambiguous. This CDR3 has 14 amino acids. Germline loops: CDR1 SEHNR, CDR2 FQNEAQ (reference sequence). The ends were cut back, 5 bases at V and 0 bases at J, with 5 bases in the middle.

This chain joins TRBV6-6 and TRBJ2-2; tentative D call: TRBD2 (5 bases). The CDR3 length is 15 residues. CDR1 and CDR2 from the germline V gene are MNHNY and SVGAGI (reference sequence). Trimming took off 6 bases at V and 2 bases at J, with 13 bases between the two ends. CDR3 DNA sequence: TGTGCCAGCAGGCCCGGACTGCCTAACACCGGGGAGCTGTTTTTT. Its protein product is CASRPGLPNTGELFF.

In DNA form, the CDR3 reads TGTGCCAGCAGCTTAGCTAGCGGGACTAGCGGGATCGCTGGTGAGCAGTTCTTC. The encoded protein is CASSLASGTSGIAGEQFF. J is TRBJ2-1 and V is TRBV7-2, with 13 bases that match TRBD2. J gave up 9 bases and V 0 bases, and 11 bases lay outside the gene matches. The CDR3 spans 18 residues. Germline V gene sequence: CDR1 SGHTA, CDR2 FQGNSA.

J is TRBJ1-3 and V is TRBV2, with a possible D match to TRBD2 (5 bases). With the DNA end fitting TRBJ2-2 better, the J assignment may be wrong. Per germline, CDR1 SNHLY and CDR2 FYNNEI. CDR3 length: 14 residues. Here the CDR3 reads CASSESLATGELFF. The CDR3 DNA reads as TGTGCCAGCAGTGAGAGCCTAGCCACCGGGGAGCTGTTTTTT.

The chain recombines TRBV15 with TRBJ2-2; 7 positions match TRBD1. Germline assignment: CDR1 LNHNV and CDR2 YYDKDF (reference sequence). Losses at the gene ends were 1 base for V and 8 bases for J; bases not matched to a gene: 7. The CDR3 has 15 amino acids. The CDR3 coding sequence is TGTGCCACCAGCAGAGCCGGGACAGAGGTGGGGGAGCTGTTTTTT. Translated, it gives CATSRAGTEVGELFF.

The chain uses TRBV25-1 and TRBJ1-4; D might be TRBD1 (6 bases). With 2 bases removed from V and 8 bases from J, the gap between germline ends came to 18 bases. CDR3 length: 16 amino acids. Germline assignment: CDR1 MGHDK and CDR2 SYGVNS. The CDR3 nucleotides are TGTGCCAGCAGTGAACCCGCAAGGGGGGGAGTCGAAAAACTGTTTTTT. It is translated as CASSEPARGGVEKLFF.

The V gene is TRBV5-1, the J gene TRBJ2-3; TRBD1 is a possible D gene (7 bases). CDR1 and CDR2 (germline): SGHRS, YFSETQ. V shed 0 bases and J shed 5 bases, with 16 bases lying between them. This CDR3 is 16 amino acids long. The CDR3 DNA reads TGCGCCAGCAGCTTGGCCGGAGGGGGCGCGAGAGATACGCAGTATTTT. It encodes CASSLAGGGARDTQYF.

J is TRBJ2-5 and V is TRBV5-4, with TRBD2 matching 7 bases. Per germline, CDR1 SGHNT and CDR2 YYREEE (reference sequence). The CDR3 is 15 residues long. The J segment lost 2 bases and the V segment lost 3 bases, leaving 7 bases of the junction unmatched. CDR3 amino acids: CASSSLAGLQETQYF. CDR3 in DNA: TGTGCCAGCAGCTCCTTAGCGGGCCTACAAGAGACCCAGTACTTC.

The chain couples TRBV2 to TRBJ1-1, with D maybe TRBD1 (5 bases). Germline V CDR1 and CDR2: SNHLY, FYNNEI. Trimming pared 7 bases from V and 7 bases from J, leaving 13 bases between. The CDR3 is made up of 12 amino acids. The CDR3 reads CASTYTGIEAFF. CDR3 nucleotides: TGTGCCAGCACCTACACAGGAATTGAAGCTTTCTTT.

The chain uses TRBV27 and TRBJ2-2, with D maybe TRBD2 (6 bases). The CDR3 has 13 amino acids. Trimming removed 2 bases from V and 6 bases from J, with 7 bases in between. Germline CDR1 is MNHEY and CDR2 is SMNVEV (reference sequence). For the CDR3, the DNA is TGTGCCAGCAGTTTACCGGGGGCCGGGGAGCTGTTTTTT. This translates into CASSLPGAGELFF.

CDR3 amino acids: CAWSKDFGADTQYF. The CDR3 coding sequence is TGTGCCTGGAGTAAGGACTTCGGCGCAGATACGCAGTATTTT. This sequence joins TRBV30 and TRBJ2-3; a weak D match, TRBD2 (5 bases). The CDR3 runs to 14 residues. Per germline, CDR1 GTSNPN and CDR2 SVGIG (reference sequence). V lost 2 bases and J 4 bases, leaving 13 bases between the germline ends.